The next 2 T cell receptor beta chains were all read from a single sample in a study of blood T cell repertoires in COVID-19. Method: immunoSEQ multiplex PCR; TCRdb's copy keeps in-frame clones and lacks some. The profile covers 97,000 or so clones, with over 75% appearing a single time and around 5.1% taken by the ten largest. The sample taken for sequencing was peripheral blood. The receptor set was obtained from a man aged 45-65 years with acute or convalescent COVID-19.

The rearrangement uses TRBV7-4 and TRBJ1-5; D gene unclear. The ends were cut back, 5 bases at V and 16 bases at J, with 6 bases in the middle. The CDR3 is made up of 8 amino acids. Germline V gives CDR1 SGHVT, CDR2 SQSDAQ. CDR3 region: CASSPPHF. As DNA, the CDR3 is TGTGCCAGCAGCCCTCCCCATTTT. The entire variable domain, with the rest obtained from reference TRBV7-4 and TRBJ1-5, is as follows: GAGVSQSPRYKVAKRGRDVALRCDSISGHVTLYWYRQTLGQGSEVLTYSQSDAQRDKSGRPSGRFSAERPERSVSTLKIQRTEQGDSAVYLCASSPPHFGDGTRLSIL.

This clone showed up just once. This rearrangement joins TRBV6-5 to TRBJ2-5; TRBD1 matches 8 bases. Germline V gives CDR1 MNHEY, CDR2 SVGAGI. The CDR3 totals 14 residues. The V gene end was trimmed by 7 bases and the J gene end by 4 bases; junction bases not matched to a gene: 8. The CDR3 is CASTQGQGRETQYF. CDR3 nucleotides: TGTGCCAGCACCCAAGGACAGGGTCGAGAGACCCAGTACTTC.